The 22 T cell receptor beta chains below come from one sample, sequenced in a study of PD-1 and CTLA-4 blockade in melanoma. Method: immunoSEQ multiplex PCR; TCRdb's copy keeps in-frame clones and lacks some. Among 23,000 or so clones listed, approximately 88% were seen once. The specimen comprised CD8+ T cells from peripheral blood, sampled before anti-PD-1 treatment. The receptors shown here come from a human donor with melanoma.

The rearrangement joins TRBV27 to TRBJ1-2; perhaps TRBD1 as D (5 bases). The CDR3 consists of 14 residues. Trimming removed 2 bases from V and 7 bases from J, with 14 bases in between. The V gene's germline CDR1 is MNHEY and CDR2 SMNVEV (reference sequence). This CDR3 reads CASSLQPPGGGYTF. Here the CDR3 DNA reads TGTGCCAGCAGTTTACAACCGCCCGGGGGTGGCTACACCTTC.

The genes are TRBV7-2 and TRBJ2-3; 7 nucleotides line up with TRBD1. This CDR3 has 15 residues. The V and J ends lost 5 bases and 2 bases, in that order; junction bases with no gene match: 7. Looked up from germline, CDR1 is SGHTA and CDR2 is FQGNSA. CDR3 nucleotides: TGTGCCAGCAGCCAGGGACAGCGATCCACAGATACGCAGTATTTT. This encodes CASSQGQRSTDTQYF.

The V gene is TRBV7-9, the J gene TRBJ2-1; D could derive from TRBD1 or TRBD2 (5 bases each). The V and J ends lost 3 bases and 4 bases respectively, with 7 bases between them. CDR1 and CDR2 (germline): SEHNR, FQNEAQ (reference sequence). The CDR3 is made up of 13 amino acids. CDR3 sequence reads: CASSLGPYNEQFF. Written as DNA, the CDR3 is TGTGCCAGCAGCTTGGGACCTTACAATGAGCAGTTCTTC.

The chain uses TRBV11-2 and TRBJ1-1; D is possibly TRBD1 (6 bases). Trimming removed 2 bases at V and 1 base at J, with 17 bases between. From germline, CDR1 is SGHAT and CDR2 FQNNGV. CDR3 length: 17 residues. DNA of the CDR3: TGTGCCAGCAGCTTAAAAACACAGGGAGTTAAGAACACTGAAGCTTTCTTT. Translation gives CASSLKTQGVKNTEAFF. The whole variable domain, filled in from reference TRBV11-2 and TRBJ1-1, reads EAGVAQSPRYKIIEKRQSVAFWCNPISGHATLYWYQQILGQGPKLLIQFQNNGVVDDSQLPKDRFSAERLKGVDSTLKIQPAKLEDSAVYLCASSLKTQGVKNTEAFFGQGTRLTVV.

The chain is built from TRBV9 and TRBJ1-6, with 8 bases lining up with TRBD1. The CDR3 is 15 amino acids. Germline V gene sequence: CDR1 SGDLS, CDR2 YYNGEE. With V trimmed by 4 bases and J by 5 bases, 5 bases remained unmatched. The CDR3 region is CASSSRQGNNSPLHF. The CDR3, as DNA: TGTGCCAGCAGCTCTCGACAGGGGAATAATTCACCCCTCCACTTT.

The V and J genes are TRBV2 and TRBJ2-1, with a tentative D call TRBD1 (6 bases). The length of the CDR3 is 15 residues. Deletions cut 8 bases from V and 0 bases from J, with 14 bases between. Germline V lookup: CDR1 SNHLY, CDR2 FYNNEI. CDR3 bases: TGTGCCAGCCGGAAAGGGGGTAGCTCCTACAATGAGCAGTTCTTC. It codes for CASRKGGSSYNEQFF.

The chain joins TRBV4-2 to TRBJ1-1; D uncertain. The ends were cut back, 8 bases at V and 4 bases at J, with 11 bases in the middle. This CDR3 spans 12 amino acids. Germline V gene lookup returns CDR1 LGHNA and CDR2 YNFKEQ. CDR3 sequence: CASGRGSTEAFF. In DNA form, the CDR3 reads TGTGCCAGCGGTCGAGGGAGCACTGAAGCTTTCTTT.

V and J are TRBV11-3 and TRBJ1-5; D is ambiguous. The germline gives CDR1 SGHNT, CDR2 YENEEA. V was trimmed by 0 bases and J by 5 bases, leaving 5 bases between them. The length of the CDR3 is 13 residues. The CDR3 reads CASSLDPHQPQHF. The CDR3 DNA is TGTGCCAGCAGCTTAGATCCCCATCAGCCCCAGCATTTT.

The rearrangement joins TRBV6-6 to TRBJ2-7; no clear D gene. Germline V lookup: CDR1 MNHNY, CDR2 SVGAGI (reference sequence). V was trimmed by 4 bases and J by 5 bases, leaving 9 bases between them. This CDR3 has 12 residues. The CDR3 sequence: CASSSRRDEQYF. The CDR3 nucleotides read TGTGCCAGCAGTTCACGGCGAGACGAGCAGTACTTC.

The CDR3 protein is CASGIGTRDTQYF. The CDR3 nucleotides are TGTGCCAGCGGTATCGGGACAAGAGATACGCAGTATTTT. V is TRBV27 and J is TRBJ2-3, with a possible D match to TRBD1 (6 bases). The germline V and J ends were trimmed by 8 bases and 5 bases, with 14 bases remaining between them. This CDR3 comprises 13 residues. CDR1 is MNHEY, CDR2 SMNVEV, per germline (reference sequence).

This clone was picked up one time. J is TRBJ2-1 and V is TRBV27; TRBD2 might be the D (7 bases). The germline V and J ends were trimmed by 0 bases and 0 bases, with 12 bases remaining between them. The CDR3 length is 17 residues. CDR1 and CDR2 from the germline V gene are MNHEY and SMNVEV (reference sequence). The CDR3 region has the DNA TGTGCCAGCAGTTTATCGGGGGGGCCCAGCTCCTACAATGAGCAGTTCTTC. As protein: CASSLSGGPSSYNEQFF.

This chain links TRBV3-1 (or the pseudogene TRBV3-2) with TRBJ2-3, with 12 nucleotides matching TRBD2. The CDR3 loop spans 22 amino acids. Germline V lookup: CDR1 LGHDT, CDR2 YNNKEL (reference sequence). The V gene end was trimmed by 0 bases and the J gene end by 5 bases; junction bases not matched to a gene: 21. This chain's CDR3 is CASSQEVPQLAGGRSAKDTQYF. DNA of the CDR3: TGTGCCAGCAGCCAAGAAGTCCCCCAACTAGCGGGGGGCCGTTCCGCAAAAGATACGCAGTATTTT.

The chain recombines TRBV13 with TRBJ2-5; 9 nucleotides align to TRBD1. The CDR3 is 15 residues long. Looked up from germline, CDR1 is PRHDT and CDR2 is FYEKMQ (reference sequence). J lost 5 bases, V lost 5 bases, and 9 bases had no gene match. CDR3 residues: CASSSRQGVSETQYF. The DNA for the CDR3 is TGTGCCAGCAGCAGCCGACAGGGGGTATCGGAGACCCAGTACTTC.

The chain couples TRBV7-9 to TRBJ2-2; D unresolved. This CDR3 region has 15 residues. V dropped 0 bases and J dropped 4 bases, with 9 bases sitting between them. Germline V CDR1 and CDR2: SEHNR, FQNEAQ (reference sequence). CDR3 bases: TGTGCCAGCAGCTTAGCGCCCGGAGTCACCGGGGAGCTGTTTTTT. As protein: CASSLAPGVTGELFF. Full variable domain (missing parts from reference TRBV7-9 and TRBJ2-2): DTGVSQNPRHKITKRGQNVTFRCDPISEHNRLYWYRQTLGQGPEFLTYFQNEAQLEKSRLLSDRFSAERPKGSFSTLEIQRTEQGDSAMYLCASSLAPGVTGELFFGEGSRLTVL.

The gene calls are TRBV2 and TRBJ1-5; D perhaps matches TRBD1 (5 bases). The V gene lost 4 bases and the J gene lost 4 bases, with 8 bases spanning the gap. In germline, CDR1 is SNHLY, CDR2 FYNNEI. There are 13 residues in the CDR3. The CDR3 region is CASSVPGNQPQHF. The CDR3 nucleotides are TGTGCCAGCAGTGTTCCAGGGAATCAGCCCCAGCATTTT. The variable domain in full, completed from reference TRBV2 and TRBJ1-5, reads EPEVTQTPSHQVTQMGQEVILRCVPISNHLYFYWYRQILGQKVEFLVSFYNNEISEKSEIFDDQFSVERPDGSNFTLKIRSTKLEDSAMYFCASSVPGNQPQHFGDGTRLSIL.

V is TRBV5-1 and J is TRBJ2-3, with D possibly TRBD2 on 5 matching bases. V was trimmed by 4 bases and J by 4 bases, leaving 10 bases between them. This CDR3 region has 13 residues. Germline CDR1 and CDR2: SGHRS and YFSETQ. The CDR3 is CASSPPGADTQYF. The CDR3 DNA reads TGCGCCAGCAGCCCCCCCGGGGCAGATACGCAGTATTTT.

The chain carries TRBV6-6 and TRBJ2-1, with 14 bases matching TRBD2. The CDR3 covers 17 residues. Trimming cost V 5 bases and J 4 bases; bases outside gene matches: 7. Germline lookup yields CDR1 MNHNY and CDR2 SVGAGI (reference sequence). The CDR3 loop is CASSQTSGGAAYNEQFF. CDR3 DNA: TGTGCCAGCAGTCAGACTAGCGGGGGGGCGGCATACAATGAGCAGTTCTTC.

The V and J genes are TRBV2 and TRBJ1-5; TRBD1 aligns across 7 bases. Germline V gene lookup returns CDR1 SNHLY and CDR2 FYNNEI. The CDR3 has 14 residues. V lost 6 bases and J lost 9; bases outside the gene matches: 11. The CDR3 DNA follows: TGTGCCAGCAGCGACAGGGTCGTTAGCGGGCCCCAGCATTTT. It is translated as CASSDRVVSGPQHF.

The chain couples TRBV5-6 to TRBJ1-1; D is possibly TRBD1 (5 bases). The length of the CDR3 is 15 residues. The V end was cut by 0 bases, the J end by 2 bases, with 11 bases between. Germline loops: CDR1 SGHDT, CDR2 YYEEEE. The chain's CDR3 is CASSLDGQINTEAFF. DNA of the CDR3: TGTGCCAGCAGCTTGGATGGACAAATAAACACTGAAGCTTTCTTT.

The genes are TRBV19 and TRBJ2-3, with 7 bases matching TRBD1. Germline CDR1 LNHDA, CDR2 SQIVND (reference sequence). The CDR3 contains 16 residues. V lost 5 bases and J lost 2; bases outside the gene matches: 10. The CDR3 DNA reads TGTGCCAGTAGTCTCAGGGACAGCCTTTACACAGATACGCAGTATTTT. Translation: CASSLRDSLYTDTQYF. The full variable domain, in which reference TRBV19 and TRBJ2-3 provide the parts outside the CDR3, is DGGITQSPKYLFRKEGQNVTLSCEQNLNHDAMYWYRQDPGQGLRLIYYSQIVNDFQKGDIAEGYSVSREKKESFPLTVTSAQKNPTAFYLCASSLRDSLYTDTQYFGPGTRLTVL.

The V and J genes are TRBV15 and TRBJ2-5; D tentatively reads TRBD1 or TRBD2 (5 bases each). V shed 6 bases and J shed 7 bases, with 15 bases lying between them. CDR3 length: 13 amino acids. The germline V gene encodes CDR1 LNHNV and CDR2 YYDKDF (reference sequence). CDR3 residues: CATSRDAEGTQYF. Here the CDR3 DNA reads TGTGCCACCAGTAGGGACGCCGAGGGGACCCAGTACTTC.

The rearrangement uses TRBV14 and TRBJ2-5; possible D gene TRBD2, 6 bases. Per the germline V gene, CDR1 is SGHDN and CDR2 is FVKESK. V shed 1 base and J shed 2 bases, with 11 bases lying between them. The CDR3 contains 15 residues. The CDR3 DNA sequence: TGTGCCAGCAGCCAAGGGGTAGCGGTTCAAGAGACCCAGTACTTC. It codes for CASSQGVAVQETQYF. Full variable domain (remainder filled in from reference TRBV14 and TRBJ2-5): EAGVTQFPSHSVIEKGQTVTLRCDPISGHDNLYWYRRVMGKEIKFLLHFVKESKQDESGMPNNRFLAERTGGTYSTLKVQPAELEDSGVYFCASSQGVAVQETQYFGPGTRLLVL.